The clone carrying this T cell receptor beta chain showed up just once. TCRdb's table, derived via immunoSEQ multiplex PCR, lists solely in-frame clones and lacks some. The sample records around 320,000 clones, 90% being singletons. This sample is drawn from a study of blood T cell repertoires in COVID-19. CDR3 size: 15 residues. After removal of 0 bases from V and 2 bases from J, the junction contained 1 base not matched to a gene. Germline V gene data show CDR1 as SGHNT and CDR2 as YYREEE (reference sequence). This chain connects TRBV5-4 to TRBJ2-1; 8 positions agree with TRBD2. The receptor was isolated from a woman aged 25 to 39 who had been exposed to COVID-19. Source material: PBMCs or T cells enriched from blood (not recorded which). CDR3 nucleotide sequence: TGTGCCAGCAGCTTGGATAGCGGGGCCTACAATGAGCAGTTCTTC. This encodes CASSLDSGAYNEQFF.